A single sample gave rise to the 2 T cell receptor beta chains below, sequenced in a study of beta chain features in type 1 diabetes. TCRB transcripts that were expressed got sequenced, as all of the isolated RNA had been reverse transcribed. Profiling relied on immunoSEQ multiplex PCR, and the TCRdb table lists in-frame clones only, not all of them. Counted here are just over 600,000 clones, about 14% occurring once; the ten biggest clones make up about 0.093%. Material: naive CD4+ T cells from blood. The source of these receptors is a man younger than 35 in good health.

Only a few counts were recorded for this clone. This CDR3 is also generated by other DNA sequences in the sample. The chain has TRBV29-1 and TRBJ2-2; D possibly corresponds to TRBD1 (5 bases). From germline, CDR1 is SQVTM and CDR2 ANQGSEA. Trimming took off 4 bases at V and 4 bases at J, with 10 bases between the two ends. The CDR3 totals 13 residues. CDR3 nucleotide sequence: TGCAGCGTTGGGCAGGGTTTCACCGGGGAGCTGTTTTTT. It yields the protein CSVGQGFTGELFF.

The CDR3 loop is CASSIGTGVALTDTQYF. The CDR3 nucleotides read TGTGCCAGCAGCATCGGGACAGGGGTTGCCCTCACAGATACGCAGTATTTT. The chain combines TRBV9 with TRBJ2-3; 10 nucleotides match TRBD1. J gave up 2 bases and V 4 bases, and 10 bases lay outside the gene matches. Germline assignment: CDR1 SGDLS and CDR2 YYNGEE. The CDR3 consists of 17 residues.